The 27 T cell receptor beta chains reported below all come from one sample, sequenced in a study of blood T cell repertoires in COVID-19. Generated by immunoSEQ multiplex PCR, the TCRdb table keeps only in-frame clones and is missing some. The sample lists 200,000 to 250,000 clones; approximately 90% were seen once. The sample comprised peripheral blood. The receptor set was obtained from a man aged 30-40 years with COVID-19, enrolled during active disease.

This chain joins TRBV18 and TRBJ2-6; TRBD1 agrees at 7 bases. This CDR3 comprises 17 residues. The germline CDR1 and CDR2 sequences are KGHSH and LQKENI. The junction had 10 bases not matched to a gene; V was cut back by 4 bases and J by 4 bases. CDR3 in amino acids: CASSLSTGTAGANVLTF. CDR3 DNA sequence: TGTGCCAGCTCACTTTCGACGGGGACAGCGGGGGCCAACGTCCTGACTTTC.

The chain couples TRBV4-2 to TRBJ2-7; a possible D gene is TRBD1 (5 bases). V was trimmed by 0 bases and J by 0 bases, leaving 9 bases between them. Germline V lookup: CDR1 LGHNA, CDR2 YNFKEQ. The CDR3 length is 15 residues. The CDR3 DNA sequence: TGTGCCAGCAGCCAAGAGGACACAAACTCCTACGAGCAGTACTTC. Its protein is CASSQEDTNSYEQYF.

Here the CDR3 reads CASSLPFGETQYF. CDR3 bases: TGTGCCAGCAGCTTGCCCTTCGGGGAGACCCAGTACTTC. The V gene is TRBV6-5, the J gene TRBJ2-5; D is ambiguous. Germline assignment: CDR1 MNHEY and CDR2 SVGAGI. Trimming left V 6 bases short and J 5 bases short, with 13 bases between. This CDR3 region has 13 residues.

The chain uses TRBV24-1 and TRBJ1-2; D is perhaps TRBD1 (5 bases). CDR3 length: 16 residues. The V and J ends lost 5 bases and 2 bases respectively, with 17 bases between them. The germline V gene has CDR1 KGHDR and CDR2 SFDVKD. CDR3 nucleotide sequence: TGTGCCACCAGTGTGAACAACCGGGACTCGAACTATGGCTACACCTTC. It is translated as CATSVNNRDSNYGYTF.

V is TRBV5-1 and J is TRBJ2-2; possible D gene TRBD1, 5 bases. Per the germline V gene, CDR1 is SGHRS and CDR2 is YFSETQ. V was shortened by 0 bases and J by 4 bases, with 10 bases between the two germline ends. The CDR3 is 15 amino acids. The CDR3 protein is CASSLDQGSTGELFF. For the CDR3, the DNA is TGCGCCAGCAGCTTGGATCAGGGTAGCACCGGGGAGCTGTTTTTT.

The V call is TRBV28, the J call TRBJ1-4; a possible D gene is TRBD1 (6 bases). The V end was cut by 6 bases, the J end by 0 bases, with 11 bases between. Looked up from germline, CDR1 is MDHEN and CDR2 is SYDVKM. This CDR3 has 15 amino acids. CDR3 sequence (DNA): TGTGCCAGCAGCCCACAGGGACCAACTAATGAAAAACTGTTTTTT. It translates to CASSPQGPTNEKLFF.

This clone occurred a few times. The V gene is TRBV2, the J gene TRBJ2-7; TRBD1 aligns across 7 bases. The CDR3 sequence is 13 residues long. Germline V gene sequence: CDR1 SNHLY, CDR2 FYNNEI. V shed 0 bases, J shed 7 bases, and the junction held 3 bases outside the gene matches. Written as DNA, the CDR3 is TGTGCCAGCAGTGAAGCTATACAGGGGGAGCAGTACTTC. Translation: CASSEAIQGEQYF.

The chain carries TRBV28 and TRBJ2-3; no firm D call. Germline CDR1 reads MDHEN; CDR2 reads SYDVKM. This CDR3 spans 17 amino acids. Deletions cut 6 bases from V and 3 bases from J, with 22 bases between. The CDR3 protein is CASSFEYAPRVTDTQYF. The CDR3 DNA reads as TGTGCCAGCAGCTTCGAATATGCTCCGAGAGTGACAGATACGCAGTATTTT.

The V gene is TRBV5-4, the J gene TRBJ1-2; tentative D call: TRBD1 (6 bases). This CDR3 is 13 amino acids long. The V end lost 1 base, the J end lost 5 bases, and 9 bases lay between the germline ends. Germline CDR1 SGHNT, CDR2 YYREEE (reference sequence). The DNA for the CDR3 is TGTGCCAGCAGCTTGAACAGGGTGTATGGCTACACCTTC. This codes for CASSLNRVYGYTF.

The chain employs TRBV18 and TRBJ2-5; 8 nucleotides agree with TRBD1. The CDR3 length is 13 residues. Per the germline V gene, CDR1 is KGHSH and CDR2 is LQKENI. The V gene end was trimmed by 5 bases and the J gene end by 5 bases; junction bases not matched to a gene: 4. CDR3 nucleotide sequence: TGTGCCAGCTCAAGACAGGGGAGCGAGACCCAGTACTTC. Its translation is CASSRQGSETQYF. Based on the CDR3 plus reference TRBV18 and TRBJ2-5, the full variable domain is NAGVMQNPRHLVRRRGQEARLRCSPMKGHSHVYWYRQLPEEGLKFMVYLQKENIIDESGMPKERFSAEFPKEGPSILRIQQVVRGDSAAYFCASSRQGSETQYFGPGTRLLVL.

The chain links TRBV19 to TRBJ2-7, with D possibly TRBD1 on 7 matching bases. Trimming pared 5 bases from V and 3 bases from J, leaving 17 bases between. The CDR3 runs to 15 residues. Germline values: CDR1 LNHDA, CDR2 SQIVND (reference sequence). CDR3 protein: CASSSETGRNYEQYF. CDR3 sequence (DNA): TGTGCCAGTAGTTCGGAGACAGGGAGGAACTACGAGCAGTACTTC.

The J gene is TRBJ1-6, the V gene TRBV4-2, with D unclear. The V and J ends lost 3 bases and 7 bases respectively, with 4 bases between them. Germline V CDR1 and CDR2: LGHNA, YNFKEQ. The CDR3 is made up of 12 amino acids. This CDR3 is CASSQQNSPLHF. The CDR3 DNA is TGTGCCAGCAGCCAGCAGAATTCACCCCTCCACTTT.

The CDR3, as DNA: TGTGCCAGTAGTATTGTCTTGGGCCCGGGGCAGCCCCAGCATTTT. Encoded protein: CASSIVLGPGQPQHF. This chain links TRBV19 with TRBJ1-5; D remains ambiguous. CDR3 size: 15 residues. Germline V gives CDR1 LNHDA, CDR2 SQIVND (reference sequence). V was trimmed by 3 bases and J by 7 bases, leaving 16 bases between them.

This chain's CDR3 is CASSPDRGLNQPQHF. The CDR3 DNA reads as TGTGCCAGCAGTCCGGACAGGGGGCTGAATCAGCCCCAGCATTTT. The rearrangement uses TRBV2 and TRBJ1-5; 11 positions agree with TRBD1. V lost 5 bases and J lost 4; bases outside the gene matches: 4. The germline V gene encodes CDR1 SNHLY and CDR2 FYNNEI. CDR3 length: 15 amino acids.

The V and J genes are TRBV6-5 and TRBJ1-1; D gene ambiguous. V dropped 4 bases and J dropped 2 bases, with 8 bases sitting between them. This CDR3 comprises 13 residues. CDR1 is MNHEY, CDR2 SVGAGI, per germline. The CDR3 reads CASSFATNTEAFF. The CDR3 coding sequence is TGTGCCAGCAGTTTCGCGACAAACACTGAAGCTTTCTTT.

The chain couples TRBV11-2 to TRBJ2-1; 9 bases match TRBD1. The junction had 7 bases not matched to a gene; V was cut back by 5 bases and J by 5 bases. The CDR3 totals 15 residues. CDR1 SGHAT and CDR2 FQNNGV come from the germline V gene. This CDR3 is CASSPRTGVNNEQFF. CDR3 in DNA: TGTGCCAGCAGCCCGAGGACAGGGGTGAACAATGAGCAGTTCTTC.

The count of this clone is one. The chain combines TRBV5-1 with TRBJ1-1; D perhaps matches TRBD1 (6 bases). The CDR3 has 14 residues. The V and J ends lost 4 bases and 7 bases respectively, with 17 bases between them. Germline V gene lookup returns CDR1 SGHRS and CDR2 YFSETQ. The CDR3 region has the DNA TGCGCCAGCAGCGCCTCACAGGGACCGGGTGAAGCTTTCTTT. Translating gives CASSASQGPGEAFF.

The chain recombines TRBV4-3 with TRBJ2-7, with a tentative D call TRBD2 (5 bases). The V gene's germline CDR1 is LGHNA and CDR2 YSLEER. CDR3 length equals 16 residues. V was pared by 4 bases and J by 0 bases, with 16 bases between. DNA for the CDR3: TGCGCCAGCAGCCGAGGAGGACGCCTCGGCTCCTACGAGCAGTACTTC. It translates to CASSRGGRLGSYEQYF.

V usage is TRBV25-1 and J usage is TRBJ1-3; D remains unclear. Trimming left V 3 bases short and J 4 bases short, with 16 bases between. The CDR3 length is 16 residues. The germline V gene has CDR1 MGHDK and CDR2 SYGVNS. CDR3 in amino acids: CASSDPQDKGGNTIYF. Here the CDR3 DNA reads TGTGCCAGCAGTGACCCCCAGGATAAAGGAGGAAACACCATATATTTT.

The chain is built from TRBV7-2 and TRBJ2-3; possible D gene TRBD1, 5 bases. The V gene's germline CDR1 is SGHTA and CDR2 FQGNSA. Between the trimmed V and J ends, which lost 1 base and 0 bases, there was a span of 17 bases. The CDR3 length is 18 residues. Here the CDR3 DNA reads TGTGCCAGCAGCTTAGACCAACTGGGGCAAACTAGCACAGATACGCAGTATTTT. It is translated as CASSLDQLGQTSTDTQYF.

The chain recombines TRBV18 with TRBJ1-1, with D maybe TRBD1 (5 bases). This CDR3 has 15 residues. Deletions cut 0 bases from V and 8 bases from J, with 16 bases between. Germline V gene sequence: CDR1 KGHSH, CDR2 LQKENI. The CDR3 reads CASSPPNEAGMEAFF. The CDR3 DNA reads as TGTGCCAGCTCACCACCGAATGAGGCAGGGATGGAAGCTTTCTTT.

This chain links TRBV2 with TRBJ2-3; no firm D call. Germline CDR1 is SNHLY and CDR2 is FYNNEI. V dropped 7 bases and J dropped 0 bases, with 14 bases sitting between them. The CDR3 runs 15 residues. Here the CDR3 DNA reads TGTGCCAGCATAAGTGAGATCTCTAGCACAGATACGCAGTATTTT. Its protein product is CASISEISSTDTQYF.

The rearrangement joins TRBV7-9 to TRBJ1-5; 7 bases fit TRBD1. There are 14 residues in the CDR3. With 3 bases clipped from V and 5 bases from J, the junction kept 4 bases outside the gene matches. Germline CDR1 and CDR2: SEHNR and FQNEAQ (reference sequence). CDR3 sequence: CASSFSGGHQPQHF. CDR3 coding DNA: TGTGCCAGCAGCTTCTCAGGGGGTCATCAGCCCCAGCATTTT. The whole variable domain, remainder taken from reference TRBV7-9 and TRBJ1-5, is DTGVSQNPRHKITKRGQNVTFRCDPISEHNRLYWYRQTLGQGPEFLTYFQNEAQLEKSRLLSDRFSAERPKGSFSTLEIQRTEQGDSAMYLCASSFSGGHQPQHFGDGTRLSIL.

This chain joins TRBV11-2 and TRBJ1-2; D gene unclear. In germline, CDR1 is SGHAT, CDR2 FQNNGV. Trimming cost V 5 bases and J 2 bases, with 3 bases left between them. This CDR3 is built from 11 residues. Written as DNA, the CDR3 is TGTGCCAGCAGCCAAAACTATGGCTACACCTTC. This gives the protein CASSQNYGYTF.

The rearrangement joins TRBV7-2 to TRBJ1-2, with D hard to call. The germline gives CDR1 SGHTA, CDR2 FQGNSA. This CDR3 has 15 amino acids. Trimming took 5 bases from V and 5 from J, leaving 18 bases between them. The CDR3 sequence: CASSQGLVSPYGYTF. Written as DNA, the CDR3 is TGTGCCAGCAGCCAAGGACTCGTCTCCCCATATGGCTACACCTTC.

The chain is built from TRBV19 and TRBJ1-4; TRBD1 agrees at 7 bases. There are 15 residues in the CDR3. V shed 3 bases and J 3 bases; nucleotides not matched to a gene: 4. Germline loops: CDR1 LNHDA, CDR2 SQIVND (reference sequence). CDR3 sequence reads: CASSITGQSNEKLFF. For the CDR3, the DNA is TGTGCCAGTAGTATCACGGGACAGTCTAATGAAAAACTGTTTTTT. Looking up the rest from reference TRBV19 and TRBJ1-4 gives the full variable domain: DGGITQSPKYLFRKEGQNVTLSCEQNLNHDAMYWYRQDPGQGLRLIYYSQIVNDFQKGDIAEGYSVSREKKESFPLTVTSAQKNPTAFYLCASSITGQSNEKLFFGSGTQLSVL.

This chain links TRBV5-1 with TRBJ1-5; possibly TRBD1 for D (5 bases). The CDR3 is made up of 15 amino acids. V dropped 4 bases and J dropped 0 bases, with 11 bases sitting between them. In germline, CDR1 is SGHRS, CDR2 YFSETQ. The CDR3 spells CASSPLDSSNQPQHF. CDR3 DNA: TGCGCCAGCAGCCCATTAGACAGTAGCAATCAGCCCCAGCATTTT.